This TCR beta chain was identified in a study of T cell clonotyping in hematopoietic cell transplantation. Study-level information: Pretransplant recipient samples were taken after cytoreduction. General study results and limits: At the given depth, recipient repertoires were over 97% de novo clonotypes. CD4 and CD8 repertoire contributions could not be separated without sorting.

Details on this clone: Its antigen is currently unknown.

Sample time point: recipient sample about 28 days before transplant, after cytoreduction. The assay was immunoSEQ multiplex PCR, and TCRdb's table has in-frame clones only and misses some. The sample yields 25,000 to 35,000 clones, under 85% seen once. This CDR3 has 18 amino acids. V was pared by 1 base and J by 0 bases, with 9 bases of the junction left unmatched. Germline V gene lookup returns CDR1 GTSNPN and CDR2 SVGIG (reference sequence). This chain joins TRBV30 and TRBJ1-5; 10 bases are a match to TRBD1. The sequence derives from a man aged 50-60 years with myelodysplastic syndrome. Some clones in this sample may be carry-over from other donors' samples. Sequencing used peripheral blood mononuclear cells, obtained before stem cell transplant. CDR3 in DNA: TGTGCCTGGAGTGGGGGACAGGGGATTTCCTATAGCAATCAGCCCCAGCATTTT. This sequence encodes CAWSGGQGISYSNQPQHF.